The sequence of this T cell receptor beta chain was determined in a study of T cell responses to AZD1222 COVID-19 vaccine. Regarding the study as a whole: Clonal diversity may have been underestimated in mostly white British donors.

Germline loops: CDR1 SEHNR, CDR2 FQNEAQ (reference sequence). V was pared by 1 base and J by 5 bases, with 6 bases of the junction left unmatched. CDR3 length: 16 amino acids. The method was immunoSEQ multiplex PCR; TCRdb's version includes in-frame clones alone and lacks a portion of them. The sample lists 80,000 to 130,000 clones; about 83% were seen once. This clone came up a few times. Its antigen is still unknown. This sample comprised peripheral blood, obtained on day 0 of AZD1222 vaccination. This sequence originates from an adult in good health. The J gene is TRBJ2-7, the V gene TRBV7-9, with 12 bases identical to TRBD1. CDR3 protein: CASSLVGTGGQDEQYF. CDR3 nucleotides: TGTGCCAGCAGCTTAGTGGGGACAGGGGGCCAAGACGAGCAGTACTTC.